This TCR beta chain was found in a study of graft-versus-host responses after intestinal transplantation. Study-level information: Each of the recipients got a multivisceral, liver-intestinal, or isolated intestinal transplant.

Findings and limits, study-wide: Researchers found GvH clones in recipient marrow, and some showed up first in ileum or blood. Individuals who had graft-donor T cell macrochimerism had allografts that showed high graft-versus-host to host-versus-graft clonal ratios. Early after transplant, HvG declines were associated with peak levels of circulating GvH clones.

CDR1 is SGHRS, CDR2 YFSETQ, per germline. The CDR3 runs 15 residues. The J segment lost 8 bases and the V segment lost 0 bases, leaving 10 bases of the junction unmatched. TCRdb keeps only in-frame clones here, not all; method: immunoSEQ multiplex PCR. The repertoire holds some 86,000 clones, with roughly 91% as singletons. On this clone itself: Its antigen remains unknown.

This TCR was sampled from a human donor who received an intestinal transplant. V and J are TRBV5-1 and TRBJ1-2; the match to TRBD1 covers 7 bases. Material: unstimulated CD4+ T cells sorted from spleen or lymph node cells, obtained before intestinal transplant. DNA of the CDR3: TGCGCCAGCAGCTTGGGTAGGACAGGTCGAAGGGGCTACACCTTC. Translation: CASSLGRTGRRGYTF.